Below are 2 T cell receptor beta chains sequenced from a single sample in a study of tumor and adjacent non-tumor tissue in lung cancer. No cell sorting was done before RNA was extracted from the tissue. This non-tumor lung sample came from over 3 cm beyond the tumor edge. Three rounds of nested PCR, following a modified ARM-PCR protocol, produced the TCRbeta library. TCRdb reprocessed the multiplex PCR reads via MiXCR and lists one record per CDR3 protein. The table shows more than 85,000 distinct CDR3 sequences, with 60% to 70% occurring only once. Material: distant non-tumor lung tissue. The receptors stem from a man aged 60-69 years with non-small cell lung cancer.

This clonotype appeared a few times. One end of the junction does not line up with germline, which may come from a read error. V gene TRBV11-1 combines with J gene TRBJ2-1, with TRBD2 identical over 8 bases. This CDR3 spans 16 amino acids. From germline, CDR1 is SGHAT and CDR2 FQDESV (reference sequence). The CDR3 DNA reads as TGTGCCAGCAGCTTAGGCATGACTGGCGGGAGGAATGAGCAGTCCTTC. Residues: CASSLGMTGGRNEQSF.

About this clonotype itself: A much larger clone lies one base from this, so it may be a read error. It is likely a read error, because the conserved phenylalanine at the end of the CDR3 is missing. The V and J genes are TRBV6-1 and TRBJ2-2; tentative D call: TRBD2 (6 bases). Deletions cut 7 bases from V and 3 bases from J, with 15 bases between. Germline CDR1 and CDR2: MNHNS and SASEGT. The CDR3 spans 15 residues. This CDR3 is CASKKAGPDTGELFL. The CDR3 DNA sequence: TGTGCCAGCAAGAAAGCGGGTCCCGACACCGGGGAGCTGTTTTTA.